The sequence of this T cell receptor (beta chain) was determined in a study of T cells after yellow fever vaccination. The germline CDR1 and CDR2 sequences are GTSNPN and SVGIG (reference sequence). This CDR3 comprises 13 residues. The V gene lost 1 base and the J gene lost 9 bases, with 13 bases spanning the gap. Study outcomes and limitations: A large majority of primary-vaccination clones showed up again after the booster (96% CD4, 75% to 90% CD8).

Researchers made TCR cDNA using 5'RACE template switching, and this step added a universal primer site and UMIs. TCRdb passed the 5' RACE reads through MiXCR, listing each CDR3 protein once. In the table there are approximately 550,000 distinct CDR3 sequences, around an eighth of which are singletons. This clonotype has more than one count but fewer than ten. Antigen: not known. This receptor was obtained from a man aged 25 to 40 who received the YFV17D yellow fever vaccine. Sequencing used PBMCs, obtained on the day of the yellow fever booster vaccination. The chain combines TRBV30 with TRBJ1-5, with no clear D. The CDR3 region has the DNA TGTGCCTGGAGTGGAGGGATAAGGACGCCCCAGCATTTT. Translated, it gives CAWSGGIRTPQHF.